The T cell receptor (beta chain) described here comes from a study of spatial heterogeneity in lung cancer. Study at large: Sequences of the beta chain were consistently detected in greater numbers than alpha-chain sequences.

Stated time point: sample taken at primary tumor resection. The input material, whole RNA from tumor, nontumor lung or frozen PBMC, was sequenced unsorted. At least ten counts were recorded for this clonotype. Antigen unknown. General study findings and limits: Tumor TCRs that were ubiquitous and expanded showed up in blood more at resection than follow-up.

TCRdb called the 5' RACE reads again in MiXCR, with one record for every CDR3 protein. The sample records some 47,000 distinct CDR3 sequences, roughly 7.2% being singletons. This sequence was found in a female donor with early-stage non-small cell lung cancer. Sequenced material: PBMCs, taken at surgery.

Here the CDR3 reads CAIRRGPRLIQETQYF. The DNA for the CDR3 is TGTGCCATCAGGCGGGGGCCCCGCCTTATACAAGAGACCCAGTACTTC. This rearrangement joins TRBV10-3 to TRBJ2-5; TRBD2 might be the D (7 bases). Germline V gives CDR1 ENHRY, CDR2 SYGVKD. V gave up 6 bases and J gave up 2 bases, with 19 bases separating them. The CDR3 is 16 residues long.